Following are 20 T cell receptor beta chains from one sample sequenced in a study of identifying expanded T cells in peripheral blood. Sequencing used immunoSEQ multiplex PCR; TCRdb keeps in-frame clones, though not all of them. The sample comprises tens of thousands of clones, 84% of which are singletons, and roughly a fifth rests with the top ten. Input material: blood. These receptors all come from a person between 18 and 75 years old in good health.

The chain recombines TRBV6-5 with TRBJ1-1, with D unclear. The germline V gene has CDR1 MNHEY and CDR2 SVGAGI. The V end was cut by 7 bases, the J end by 1 base, with 10 bases between. CDR3 length: 13 residues. The DNA for the CDR3 is TGTGCCAGCACTCCCATAAAGAACACTGAAGCTTTCTTT. Protein product: CASTPIKNTEAFF.

The rearrangement links TRBV4-1 to TRBJ2-3; D may correspond to TRBD1 or TRBD2 (6 bases each). Germline CDR1 is MGHRA and CDR2 is YSYEKL. This CDR3 is 13 amino acids long. V was shortened by 1 base and J by 11 bases, with 13 bases between the two germline ends. For the CDR3, the DNA is TGCGCCAGCAGCCAAGTCTCCGGGGGCGGGCAGTATTTT. Translating it yields CASSQVSGGGQYF.

This chain uses TRBV18 with TRBJ2-6, with D unresolved. V was shortened by 3 bases and J by 2 bases, with 5 bases between the two germline ends. Germline V gene lookup returns CDR1 KGHSH and CDR2 LQKENI. CDR3 length equals 14 residues. This chain's CDR3 is CASSPSAGANVLTF. CDR3 DNA: TGTGCCAGCTCACCGTCGGCTGGGGCCAACGTCCTGACTTTC.

The chain has TRBV11-1 and TRBJ2-7, with TRBD2 matching over 11 bases. J was trimmed by 1 base and V by 3 bases; bases with no gene match: 2. CDR3 length: 15 amino acids. Germline V gene lookup returns CDR1 SGHAT and CDR2 FQDESV (reference sequence). The CDR3 bases are TGTGCCAGCAGCTTCGGGACTAGCGGTTCCTACGAGCAGTACTTC. Residues: CASSFGTSGSYEQYF. Complete variable domain (other parts from reference TRBV11-1 and TRBJ2-7): EAEVAQSPRYKITEKSQAVAFWCDPISGHATLYWYRQILGQGPELLVQFQDESVVDDSQLPKDRFSAERLKGVDSTLKIQPAELGDSAMYLCASSFGTSGSYEQYFGPGTRLTVT.

This clone has only one observation. The gene calls are TRBV27 and TRBJ2-3; no definite D call. Germline V gene lookup returns CDR1 MNHEY and CDR2 SMNVEV (reference sequence). V was clipped by 4 bases and J by 4 bases, with 9 bases between them. The CDR3 has 13 residues. This CDR3 is CASSSGSSDTQYF. CDR3 coding DNA: TGTGCCAGCAGTTCCGGTAGCTCAGATACGCAGTATTTT.

The chain has TRBV28 and TRBJ1-2, with TRBD1 as a possible D gene (6 bases). Trimming left V 6 bases short and J 2 bases short, with 10 bases between. The CDR3 loop spans 13 amino acids. Germline CDR1 reads MDHEN; CDR2 reads SYDVKM. CDR3 nucleotide sequence: TGTGCCAGCAGCGACGGACAGAACTATGGCTACACCTTC. Its translation is CASSDGQNYGYTF.

V and J are TRBV28 and TRBJ1-4; the D is unclear. This CDR3 is 15 amino acids long. Trimming stripped 5 bases from V and 2 bases from J, with 12 bases between. Germline V lookup: CDR1 MDHEN, CDR2 SYDVKM. The CDR3 sequence: CASSLQDWTNEKLFF. CDR3 in DNA: TGTGCCAGCAGTCTCCAGGACTGGACTAATGAAAAACTGTTTTTT.

This chain connects TRBV30 to TRBJ2-1; 7 bases agree with TRBD1. Germline V gives CDR1 GTSNPN, CDR2 SVGIG (reference sequence). This CDR3 has 16 amino acids. The V gene end was trimmed by 0 bases and the J gene end by 0 bases; junction bases not matched to a gene: 5. In DNA form, the CDR3 reads TGTGCCTGGAGTGTACCGGGACAGCTCTCCTACAATGAGCAGTTCTTC. Residues: CAWSVPGQLSYNEQFF.

The chain combines TRBV28 with TRBJ1-3, with D unclear. In germline, CDR1 is MDHEN, CDR2 SYDVKM. With 7 bases removed from V and 0 bases from J, the gap between germline ends came to 16 bases. This CDR3 has 16 residues. As DNA, the CDR3 is TGTGCCAGCATCCCCGCCCCATGGGGCTCTGGAAACACCATATATTTT. The encoded protein is CASIPAPWGSGNTIYF.

This chain connects TRBV28 to TRBJ2-6; no firm D call. Deletions cut 5 bases from V and 2 bases from J, with 10 bases between. The CDR3 runs to 15 residues. Germline CDR1 is MDHEN and CDR2 is SYDVKM. The CDR3 DNA reads TGTGCCAGCAGTGGCACAGAAACTGGGGCCAACGTCCTGACTTTC. Encoded protein: CASSGTETGANVLTF.

This chain joins TRBV18 and TRBJ2-5, with D unclear. Germline values: CDR1 KGHSH, CDR2 LQKENI. This CDR3 comprises 13 residues. V was pared by 4 bases and J by 1 base, with 7 bases between. Written as DNA, the CDR3 is TGTGCCAGCTCACTCAGGTCCCAAGAGACCCAGTACTTC. Its protein product is CASSLRSQETQYF. The variable domain in full, completed from reference TRBV18 and TRBJ2-5, reads NAGVMQNPRHLVRRRGQEARLRCSPMKGHSHVYWYRQLPEEGLKFMVYLQKENIIDESGMPKERFSAEFPKEGPSILRIQQVVRGDSAAYFCASSLRSQETQYFGPGTRLLVL.

This sequence joins TRBV7-9 and TRBJ2-2, with D possibly being TRBD2 (6 bases). In germline, CDR1 is SEHNR, CDR2 FQNEAQ (reference sequence). The CDR3 loop spans 17 amino acids. V was pared by 5 bases and J by 7 bases, with 23 bases between. The CDR3 coding sequence is TGTGCCAGCAGCGGAGGAGGGGCCGATTTTCGAGGCGGGGAGCTGTTTTTT. This translates into CASSGGGADFRGGELFF.

This clone turned up a few times. The V and J genes are TRBV2 and TRBJ2-1; the D gene is possibly TRBD2 (6 bases). Germline values: CDR1 SNHLY, CDR2 FYNNEI. V lost 4 bases, J lost 0 bases, and 10 bases lay in between. CDR3 length: 15 amino acids. The CDR3 loop is CASSAYGSSYNEQFF. In DNA, the CDR3 is TGTGCCAGCAGTGCATACGGGAGCTCCTACAATGAGCAGTTCTTC.

The chain has TRBV7-4 and TRBJ1-2; 9 bases fit TRBD1. Trimming at V came to 10 bases and at J to 7 bases, leaving 13 bases not matched to a gene. This CDR3 region has 14 residues. CDR1 and CDR2 from the germline V gene are SGHVT and SQSDAQ. CDR3 sequence (DNA): TGTGCCATCCCGCCCCAAACAGGGGGCCTTGGCTACACCTTC. It specifies CAIPPQTGGLGYTF.

The chain employs TRBV21-1 and TRBJ2-7; the table's D call of TRBD2 was not tested on the DNA. TRBV21-1 is annotated as a pseudogene. The CDR3 totals 15 residues. In DNA, the CDR3 is TGTGCCAGCAGCAGGGTGGGAGGGCCTAGGTACGAGCAGTACTTC. Translation: CASSRVGGPRYEQYF.

V is TRBV6-4 and J is TRBJ2-2, with a tentative D call TRBD2 (6 bases). With 4 bases removed from V and 5 bases from J, the gap between germline ends came to 11 bases. The CDR3 loop spans 14 amino acids. Germline CDR1 and CDR2: MRHNA and SNTAGT. The CDR3, as DNA: TGTGCCAGCAGTGGGGGACGGGAGACCGGGGAGCTGTTTTTT. Protein: CASSGGRETGELFF.

This chain connects TRBV11-2 to TRBJ2-2; the D gene is possibly TRBD2 (5 bases). V shed 1 base and J shed 3 bases, with 9 bases lying between them. The CDR3 extends over 15 amino acids. From germline, CDR1 is SGHAT and CDR2 FQNNGV. CDR3 amino acids: CASSLGFGDTGELFF. DNA for the CDR3: TGTGCCAGCAGCTTAGGGTTCGGGGACACCGGGGAGCTGTTTTTT.

This clone was observed once. The V call is TRBV6-1, the J call TRBJ2-5; D might be TRBD1 or TRBD2, each matching 5 bases. The germline V gene has CDR1 MNHNS and CDR2 SASEGT. Trimming took off 1 base at V and 4 bases at J, with 13 bases between the two ends. The CDR3 sequence is 15 residues long. CDR3 bases: TGTGCCAGCAGTGAAGGGTTAGGGACCCGAGAGACCCAGTACTTC. Encoded protein: CASSEGLGTRETQYF.

V is TRBV7-9 and J is TRBJ2-5; D assignment may be TRBD1 or TRBD2 (6 bases each). CDR3 length: 15 amino acids. In germline, CDR1 is SEHNR, CDR2 FQNEAQ (reference sequence). V shed 3 bases and J shed 4 bases, with 15 bases lying between them. The CDR3 DNA sequence: TGTGCCAGCAGCTTTGACACCGAGGGGGGAGAGACCCAGTACTTC. As protein: CASSFDTEGGETQYF. Supplemented by reference TRBV7-9 and TRBJ2-5, the full variable domain reads DTGVSQNPRHKITKRGQNVTFRCDPISEHNRLYWYRQTLGQGPEFLTYFQNEAQLEKSRLLSDRFSAERPKGSFSTLEIQRTEQGDSAMYLCASSFDTEGGETQYFGPGTRLLVL.

V gene TRBV25-1 combines with J gene TRBJ2-7; TRBD2 agrees at 11 bases. The CDR3 is 16 residues long. From germline, CDR1 is MGHDK and CDR2 SYGVNS. The V and J ends lost 4 bases and 1 base, in that order; junction bases with no gene match: 6. As DNA, the CDR3 is TGTGCCAGCAGTGGAAGTCCTAGCGGGAGGTCCTACGAGCAGTACTTC. Its translation is CASSGSPSGRSYEQYF.